A single sample gave rise to the 27 T cell receptor beta chains below, sequenced in a study of a mutant IDH1 vaccine in newly diagnosed glioma (dated by TCRdb to about 2021). Library construction relied on the immunoSEQ multiplex PCR assay. TCRdb carries this immuneACCESS record with in-frame sequences only. Its versions omit some clonotypes, under half of them owing to an unresolved V gene in the studies checked, with the rest unexplained. Recorded for this sample are some 100,000 clones; roughly four fifths of them occurred a single time. Clones ranked in the top ten supply under 8% of the sample. Read against the paper, the sample's time point label means: baseline, week 1 (first vaccination visit). The sample's treatment or condition, from its label and the paper: pre-vaccination baseline after standard-of-care therapy. Sequenced here: PBMCs, sampled from a glioma patient treated with radiotherapy, temozolomide or both. These receptors were obtained from a woman in her 50s with glioma.

This chain links TRBV7-2 with TRBJ1-4; D not resolved. Trimming left V 0 bases short and J 2 bases short, with 4 bases between. The CDR3 is 14 amino acids. The germline CDR1 and CDR2 sequences are SGHTA and FQGNSA. The CDR3 bases are TGTGCCAGCAGCTTAGCCGGGACTAATGAAAAACTGTTTTTT. Translated, it gives CASSLAGTNEKLFF.

The V call is TRBV19, the J call TRBJ1-5; D perhaps matches TRBD1 (5 bases). The CDR3 length is 16 residues. Trimming cost V 6 bases and J 0 bases, with 15 bases left between them. CDR1 and CDR2 (germline): LNHDA, SQIVND (reference sequence). DNA for the CDR3: TGTGCCAGTAGACTAACCCGGGACGTTAGCAATCAGCCCCAGCATTTT. Translated: CASRLTRDVSNQPQHF.

This clone was detected once. The chain employs TRBV2 and TRBJ2-7; D ambiguous. Germline V gives CDR1 SNHLY, CDR2 FYNNEI. This CDR3 is 11 amino acids long. Trimming left V 2 bases short and J 3 bases short, with 2 bases between. This CDR3 is CASSEFYEQYF. The CDR3 nucleotides are TGTGCCAGCAGTGAATTCTACGAGCAGTACTTC.

This clone was detected once. CDR3 DNA sequence: TGTGCCAGCAGCTTAAGACAGGCTACCGGGGAGCTGTTTTTT. This sequence encodes CASSLRQATGELFF. The chain uses TRBV7-2 and TRBJ2-2, with TRBD1 as a possible D gene (6 bases). Germline CDR1 is SGHTA and CDR2 is FQGNSA. The V and J ends lost 2 bases and 5 bases respectively, with 9 bases between them. The CDR3 length is 14 residues. Full variable domain (rest looked up from reference TRBV7-2 and TRBJ2-2): GAGVSQSPSNKVTEKGKDVELRCDPISGHTALYWYRQSLGQGLEFLIYFQGNSAPDKSGLPSDRFSAERTGGSVSTLTIQRTQQEDSAVYLCASSLRQATGELFFGEGSRLTVL.

The V call is TRBV5-6, the J call TRBJ1-6; the D gene is possibly TRBD1 (6 bases). Germline assignment: CDR1 SGHDT and CDR2 YYEEEE. V lost 1 base to trimming and J lost 9 bases, with 14 bases between them. The CDR3 has 15 residues. The CDR3 sequence: CASSLRTVLSSPLHF. The CDR3 DNA reads as TGTGCCAGCAGCTTGCGGACAGTACTTTCTTCACCCCTCCACTTT.

This CDR3 reads CASSPVSPETQYF. In DNA form, the CDR3 reads TGTGCCAGCTCACCGGTGAGCCCAGAGACCCAGTACTTC. This chain connects TRBV18 to TRBJ2-5; D is undetermined. Trimming pared 3 bases from V and 4 bases from J, leaving 9 bases between. Germline V lookup: CDR1 KGHSH, CDR2 LQKENI. This CDR3 is 13 amino acids long.

The chain joins TRBV6-4 to TRBJ2-3; 12 bases fit TRBD2. CDR3 size: 15 residues. CDR1 is MRHNA, CDR2 SNTAGT, per germline. Trimming at V came to 6 bases and at J to 3 bases, leaving 4 bases not matched to a gene. This CDR3 is CASSASGGATDTQYF. The CDR3 DNA is TGTGCCAGCAGCGCTAGCGGGGGGGCTACAGATACGCAGTATTTT.

V usage is TRBV18 and J usage is TRBJ1-1; tentative D call: TRBD1 (6 bases). The CDR3 covers 15 residues. Trimming removed 2 bases from V and 3 bases from J, with 13 bases in between. Per germline, CDR1 KGHSH and CDR2 LQKENI. The CDR3 protein is CASSPRRGQDTEAFF. In DNA, the CDR3 is TGTGCCAGCTCACCAAGGCGGGGGCAGGACACTGAAGCTTTCTTT.

The V gene is TRBV7-9, the J gene TRBJ2-7, with D perhaps matching TRBD2 (5 bases). CDR1 is SEHNR, CDR2 FQNEAQ, per germline (reference sequence). The CDR3 spans 16 residues. V lost 1 base and J 3 bases, leaving 16 bases between the germline ends. The CDR3 DNA is TGTGCCAGCAGCTTAGGTGGGAGTGGGAGCCTCTACGAGCAGTACTTC. Amino acids: CASSLGGSGSLYEQYF. The whole variable domain, remainder taken from reference TRBV7-9 and TRBJ2-7, is DTGVSQNPRHKITKRGQNVTFRCDPISEHNRLYWYRQTLGQGPEFLTYFQNEAQLEKSRLLSDRFSAERPKGSFSTLEIQRTEQGDSAMYLCASSLGGSGSLYEQYFGPGTRLTVT.

The chain recombines TRBV5-1 with TRBJ2-5; the D gene is possibly TRBD1 (6 bases). Trimming pared 0 bases from V and 2 bases from J, leaving 11 bases between. Per the germline V gene, CDR1 is SGHRS and CDR2 is YFSETQ. This CDR3 contains 15 residues. The CDR3 bases are TGCGCCAGCAGCTTGGAGGGGGACGAACAAGAGACCCAGTACTTC. Protein: CASSLEGDEQETQYF.

V is TRBV11-2 and J is TRBJ2-7, with a weak D call TRBD1 (5 bases). Germline loops: CDR1 SGHAT, CDR2 FQNNGV. CDR3 length equals 15 residues. V was cut by 0 bases and J by 4 bases, with 13 bases left in between. The CDR3 sequence: CASSLDLGALYEQYF. As DNA, the CDR3 is TGTGCCAGCAGCTTAGATCTAGGGGCGTTATACGAGCAGTACTTC.

The chain recombines TRBV10-3 with TRBJ2-3; TRBD2 matches 9 bases. CDR3 length: 17 residues. CDR1 is ENHRY, CDR2 SYGVKD, per germline. V lost 4 bases, J lost 0 bases, and 8 bases stayed unmatched. The DNA of the CDR3 is TGTGCCATCAGTGGGTCGCGGGGGGGCGAAAGCACAGATACGCAGTATTTT. Its protein is CAISGSRGGESTDTQYF.

The chain has TRBV27 and TRBJ1-5; weak D call: TRBD1 (5 bases). This CDR3 has 15 amino acids. Germline CDR1 and CDR2: MNHEY and SMNVEV (reference sequence). V was cut by 8 bases and J by 2 bases, with 16 bases left in between. The CDR3: CASSVGRVGNQPQHF. As DNA, the CDR3 is TGTGCCAGCTCGGTGGGCAGGGTGGGCAATCAGCCCCAGCATTTT.

This clone was counted a few times. The chain has TRBV5-6 and TRBJ1-6; D uncertain. The CDR3 covers 12 residues. CDR1 is SGHDT, CDR2 YYEEEE, per germline. Deletions cut 2 bases from V and 6 bases from J, with 3 bases between. Here the CDR3 reads CASSFGNSPLHF. Written as DNA, the CDR3 is TGTGCCAGCAGCTTCGGTAATTCACCCCTCCACTTT.

This clone occurred once. V and J are TRBV19 and TRBJ2-7; TRBD1 aligns across 8 bases. V was clipped by 3 bases and J by 3 bases; unmatched bases: 1. Germline V gene data show CDR1 as LNHDA and CDR2 as SQIVND (reference sequence). The CDR3 runs 13 residues. The CDR3 here is CASSMGQDYEQYF. CDR3 sequence (DNA): TGTGCCAGTAGTATGGGACAGGACTACGAGCAGTACTTC.

The CDR3 coding sequence is TGTGCCAGCAGTGGACAGCTCTATGGCTACACCTTC. Translation gives CASSGQLYGYTF. V and J are TRBV6-1 and TRBJ1-2; weak D call: TRBD1 (5 bases). Per the germline V gene, CDR1 is MNHNS and CDR2 is SASEGT. The CDR3 is 12 residues long. Trimming shortened V by 4 bases and J by 4 bases, and 7 bases separated the two germline ends.

V is TRBV7-8 and J is TRBJ1-1; D unclear. Germline-derived CDR1 and CDR2 are SGHVS and FQNEAQ. The CDR3 totals 15 residues. V was trimmed by 5 bases and J by 6 bases, leaving 19 bases between them. The CDR3 nucleotides are TGTGCCAGCAGCCTGGGTTTTGGGGTCCCGGCTGAAGCTTTCTTT. Amino acids: CASSLGFGVPAEAFF.

This clone was seen a single time. V and J are TRBV27 and TRBJ2-4, with D hard to call. V lost 8 bases to trimming and J lost 1 base, with 18 bases between them. CDR1 is MNHEY, CDR2 SMNVEV, per germline (reference sequence). The CDR3 has 16 residues. The CDR3 reads CASRSGLLDAKNIQYF. The DNA for the CDR3 is TGTGCCAGCCGCTCGGGTCTCCTTGATGCCAAAAACATTCAGTACTTC.

V and J are TRBV7-2 and TRBJ1-2; D gene ambiguous. The germline gives CDR1 SGHTA, CDR2 FQGNSA. The CDR3 sequence is 12 residues long. Trimming shortened V by 5 bases and J by 8 bases, and 12 bases separated the two germline ends. Written as DNA, the CDR3 is TGTGCCAGCAGCCTAACCCGGTACGGCTACACCTTC. This codes for CASSLTRYGYTF.

The chain is built from TRBV6-6 and TRBJ1-6; D is undetermined. Per germline, CDR1 MNHNY and CDR2 SVGAGI (reference sequence). The length of the CDR3 is 14 residues. Trimming removed 9 bases at V and 10 bases at J, with 19 bases between. DNA of the CDR3: TGTGCCAGTTCACGGGAGGGATTGCGGTCACCCCTCCACTTT. Its translation: CASSREGLRSPLHF.

The chain uses TRBV7-2 and TRBJ2-5; 9 nucleotides match TRBD1. With 0 bases clipped from V and 4 bases from J, the junction kept 9 bases outside the gene matches. There are 17 residues in the CDR3. Germline V gene data show CDR1 as SGHTA and CDR2 as FQGNSA. The CDR3, as DNA: TGTGCCAGCAGCTTAGCATTTCTAACAGGGGGCGGAGAGACCCAGTACTTC. It is translated as CASSLAFLTGGGETQYF.

V gene TRBV25-1 combines with J gene TRBJ1-3; D not certain. The germline V gene encodes CDR1 MGHDK and CDR2 SYGVNS. V was clipped by 3 bases and J by 9 bases, with 9 bases between them. CDR3 length: 12 amino acids. The CDR3: CASSDPWGTIYF. CDR3 DNA sequence: TGTGCCAGCAGTGACCCCTGGGGCACCATATATTTT.

The chain uses TRBV4-1 and TRBJ2-2; D gene uncertain. This CDR3 region has 15 residues. Germline V lookup: CDR1 MGHRA, CDR2 YSYEKL. V was pared by 0 bases and J by 4 bases, with 9 bases between. For the CDR3, the DNA is TGCGCCAGCAGCCAAGATCTCGGTGCCACCGGGGAGCTGTTTTTT. This codes for CASSQDLGATGELFF.

This clone is a singleton in its sample. The chain links TRBV6-6 to TRBJ2-4, with D perhaps matching TRBD2 (5 bases). This CDR3 contains 14 residues. V was clipped by 2 bases and J by 2 bases, with 7 bases between them. The germline gives CDR1 MNHNY, CDR2 SVGAGI (reference sequence). The CDR3 sequence: CASSYTGTKNIQYF. The CDR3 bases are TGTGCCAGCAGTTACACGGGGACCAAAAACATTCAGTACTTC.

This clone was recorded a few times. J is TRBJ2-1 and V is TRBV2; D ambiguous. The V gene lost 7 bases and the J gene lost 6 bases, with 13 bases spanning the gap. Germline V gives CDR1 SNHLY, CDR2 FYNNEI. The CDR3 runs to 13 residues. In DNA, the CDR3 is TGTGCCAGCATCCGAGACCCCCCCAATGAGCAGTTCTTC. It encodes CASIRDPPNEQFF.

This clone has a single count. The rearrangement joins TRBV9 to TRBJ1-2, with D maybe TRBD1 (5 bases). V was shortened by 4 bases and J by 0 bases, with 13 bases between the two germline ends. The CDR3 runs to 15 residues. Germline assignment: CDR1 SGDLS and CDR2 YYNGEE. The CDR3 DNA reads as TGTGCCAGCAGCCCCCGACAGCTTTCTAACTATGGCTACACCTTC. This translates into CASSPRQLSNYGYTF.

V gene TRBV12-5 combines with J gene TRBJ1-6, with D maybe TRBD1 (5 bases). The CDR3 is made up of 14 amino acids. Looked up from germline, CDR1 is LGHNT and CDR2 is FRNRAP. Trimming pared 6 bases from V and 7 bases from J, leaving 13 bases between. The CDR3 DNA reads TGTGCTAGTGGGACGGACACACTAAATTCACCCCTCCACTTT. Its protein is CASGTDTLNSPLHF.